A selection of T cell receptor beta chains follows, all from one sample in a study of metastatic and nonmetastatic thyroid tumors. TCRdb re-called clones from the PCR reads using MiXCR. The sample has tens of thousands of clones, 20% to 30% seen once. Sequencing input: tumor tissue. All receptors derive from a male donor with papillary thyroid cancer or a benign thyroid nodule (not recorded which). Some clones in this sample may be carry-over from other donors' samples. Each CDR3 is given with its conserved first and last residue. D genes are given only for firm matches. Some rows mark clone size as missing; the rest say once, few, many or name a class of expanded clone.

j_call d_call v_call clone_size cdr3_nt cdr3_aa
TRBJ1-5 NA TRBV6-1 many TGTGCCAGCAGACCAGATCAGGTTGGGGTCAATCAGCCCCAGCATTTT CASRPDQVGVNQPQHF
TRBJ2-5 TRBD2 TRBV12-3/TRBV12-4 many TGTGCCAGCAGCACTAGCGGATTCCAAGAGACCCAGTACTTC CASSTSGFQETQYF
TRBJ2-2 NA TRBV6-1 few TGTGCCAGCAGAACTATAACAGGGATAGCCGGGGAGCTGTTTTTT CASRTITGIAGELFF
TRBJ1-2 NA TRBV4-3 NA TGCGCCAGCAGCCGAATGACGGAGACTAACTATGGCTACACCTTC CASSRMTETNYGYTF
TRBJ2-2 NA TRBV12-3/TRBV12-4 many TGTGCCAGCAGTTTGGAGGCGGGCGCGGGTCCCGGGGAGCTGTTTTTT CASSLEAGAGPGELFF
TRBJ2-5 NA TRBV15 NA TGTGCCACCAGCCCGATTTCGAGGGCGGAGACCCAGTACTTC CATSPISRAETQYF
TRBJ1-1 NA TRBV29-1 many TGCAGCGTTGAGTCCGGGACACGGAACACTGAAGCTTTCTTT CSVESGTRNTEAFF
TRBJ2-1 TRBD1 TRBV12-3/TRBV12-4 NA TGTGCCAGCATTTTTTCAGGGGGCGGTGATGAGCAGTTCTTC CASIFSGGGDEQFF
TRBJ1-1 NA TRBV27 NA TGTGCCAGCAGTACAAGAGGACTTTACACAGAAACTTTCTTC CASSTRGLYTETFF
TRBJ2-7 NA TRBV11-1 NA TGTGCCAGCATTTCCTTTGCCGGTGGAACGCTTTACGAGCAGTACTTC CASISFAGGTLYEQYF
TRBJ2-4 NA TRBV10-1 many TGCGCCAGCAGTTCGCAGGGAGCCAAAAACATTCAGTACTTC CASSSQGAKNIQYF
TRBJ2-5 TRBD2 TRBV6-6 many TGTGCCAGCAGTTACGGATTAGCGGGAGTGCAAGAGACCCAGTACTTC CASSYGLAGVQETQYF
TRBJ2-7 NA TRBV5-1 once TGCGCCAGCAGCTTGCAAACTAGCACCTATGAGCAGTACTTC CASSLQTSTYEQYF
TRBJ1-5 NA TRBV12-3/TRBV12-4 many TGTGCCTCTTCCCAGGACCACAATCAGCCCCAGCATTTT CASSQDHNQPQHF
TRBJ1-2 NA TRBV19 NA TGTGCCAGTAAGACAATTCCGACAGGTTACTATGGCTACACCTTC CASKTIPTGYYGYTF
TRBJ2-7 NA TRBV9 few TGTGCCAGCAGCGTAGGGGTCGGGGTCGAGCAGTACTTC CASSVGVGVEQYF
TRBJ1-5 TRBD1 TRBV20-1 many TGCAGTGCTAGACCAAGGACAGGGAATCAGCCCCAGCATTTT CSARPRTGNQPQHF
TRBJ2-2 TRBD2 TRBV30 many TGTGCCTGGAAGCGGGCTAGCGGCGGGGAGCTGTTTTTT CAWKRASGGELFF
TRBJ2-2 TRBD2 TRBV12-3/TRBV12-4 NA TGTGTCAGCAGTTTATCCCCCGGGACTAGCGCGGGCACCTGGGAGCTGTTTTTT CVSSLSPGTSAGTWELFF
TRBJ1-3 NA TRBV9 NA TGTGCCAGCAGCCCCCAGGCTGCAGCTTACCCTTACAGAAACACCATATATTTT CASSPQAAAYPYRNTIYF
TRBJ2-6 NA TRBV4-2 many TGTGCCAGCAGCCCTCAGGGGGGAGGGCTAATCTCTGGGGCCAACGTCCTGACTTTC CASSPQGGGLISGANVLTF
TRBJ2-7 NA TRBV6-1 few TGTGCCAGCAGTGACCCCAATGGGGTTGCCGCCTACGAGCAGTACTTC CASSDPNGVAAYEQYF
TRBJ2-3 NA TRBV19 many TGTGCCTGTGGAGGGGAGAGCACAGATACGCAGTATTTT CACGGESTDTQYF
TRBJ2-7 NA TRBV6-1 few TGTGCCAGCAACCTACAGACATGTATTGACAAGCAGTACTTC CASNLQTCIDKQYF
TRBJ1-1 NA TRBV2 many TGTGCCAGCAGTACCCGGACGATCGAAGCTTTCTTT CASSTRTIEAFF
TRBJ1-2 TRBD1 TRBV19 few TGTGCCAGTACCCCCAGGAGCGGGACAGGGGTGCCCTATGGCTACACCTTC CASTPRSGTGVPYGYTF
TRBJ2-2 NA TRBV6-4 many TGTGCCAGCAGTGACTCTAGCGGGAACACCGGGGAGCTGTTTTTT CASSDSSGNTGELFF
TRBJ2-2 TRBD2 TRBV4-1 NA TGCGCCAGCAGCCAACATAAGCCGGGACTAGACACCCACACCGGGGAGTCGTTTTTT CASSQHKPGLDTHTGESFF